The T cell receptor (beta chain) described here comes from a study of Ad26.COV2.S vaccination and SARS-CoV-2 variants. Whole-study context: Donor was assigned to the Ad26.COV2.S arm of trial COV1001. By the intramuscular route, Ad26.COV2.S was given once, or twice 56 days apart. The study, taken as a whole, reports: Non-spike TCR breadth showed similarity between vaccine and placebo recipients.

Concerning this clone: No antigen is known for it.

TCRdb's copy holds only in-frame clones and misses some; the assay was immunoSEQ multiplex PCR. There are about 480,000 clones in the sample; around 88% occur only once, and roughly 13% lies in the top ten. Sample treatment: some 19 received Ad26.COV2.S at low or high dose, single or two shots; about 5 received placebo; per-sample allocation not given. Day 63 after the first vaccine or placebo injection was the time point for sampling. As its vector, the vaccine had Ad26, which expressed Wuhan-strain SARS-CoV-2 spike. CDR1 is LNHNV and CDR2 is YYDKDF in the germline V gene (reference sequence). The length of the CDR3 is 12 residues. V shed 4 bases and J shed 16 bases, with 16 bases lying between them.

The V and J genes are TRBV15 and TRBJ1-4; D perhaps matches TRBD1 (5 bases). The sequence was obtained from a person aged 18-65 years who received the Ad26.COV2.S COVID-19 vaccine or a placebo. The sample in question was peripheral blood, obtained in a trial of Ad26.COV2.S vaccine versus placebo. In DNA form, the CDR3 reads TGTGCCACCAGCAAGGGACGCTCCATTCCGTTTTTT. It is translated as CATSKGRSIPFF.